What follows describes a single TCR beta chain. Its antigen target is currently unknown. The input lacks base qualities; no much larger clone sits a single base away. Using the deep immunoSEQ assay, multiplex PCR amplified TCR CDR3 regions from genomic DNA. Extracted genomic DNA from each cell subset was distributed evenly across all wells of several immunoSEQ 96-well plates, and each plate was treated as a replicate. Each replicate PCR for sorted subsets received roughly 0.2 ug genomic DNA, equal to around 32,000 T cell genomes. Purified libraries were quantified with a Qubit 3.0 fluorometer, sized on a Bioanalyzer 2100, and re-quantified with the KAPA Library Quantification kit. Every immunoSEQ 96-well plate was sequenced on a separate single-read 150-cycle Illumina NextSeq 550 flow cell. Per the authors' processing: Because only junctional sequences without quality scores were contained in the immunoSEQ output, filtering matching that applied to full-length reads could not be performed. To assign V/J genes and CDR3, sequences were annotated against IMGT germline references using PyIR, a Python wrapper for IgBLAST v1.9. Any read was removed if the V/J assignment was weak (E-value above 1e-6), the CDR3 was missing, or the read contained stop codons, out-of-frame junctions, or ambiguous translated residues. A V3J clonotype was defined by an identical inferred V gene, J gene, and CDR3 amino acid sequence. Percentage overlap between repertoires was calculated by dividing the number of shared unique clonotypes by the size of the smaller repertoire. RTK rarefaction, the Chao1 estimator, and Recon v2.1 estimates of unobserved clonotypes were used to assess repertoire richness. Generation probabilities were computed with OLGA for all TCRbeta clonotypes obtained by the gDNA method from several donors. TCRdb obtained this table from immuneACCESS and retained in-frame rearrangements with V and J assigned. These tables miss some clones; where compared with another copy, unresolved V genes account for less than half of the shortfall, and the remainder is unexplained. V, J and clone size are those of that table, while D and trimming were read from the DNA. The sample table holds about 2.3 million clones, of which around 93% were seen once. Clones ranked in the top ten supply 0.37% of the sample.

The germline ends are 10 bases apart after V is trimmed by 5 bases and J by 3 bases. The CDR3 spans 13 residues, from the cysteine through the phenylalanine. Here the CDR3 DNA is all that survives: 39 bases in frame from base 1. CDR1 and CDR2 were assigned from the germline V gene as MDHEN and SYDVKM. The donors were healthy, HIV-negative adults with no recently reported acute infections or vaccinations. All donors were Caucasian adults living in Nashville, Tennessee, USA. CD4+ T cells were enriched by magnetic negative selection, after which naive cells were positively selected on CD45RA and the negative fraction was taken as the memory subset. Blood was obtained by leukapheresis, after which PBMCs were separated by Ficoll-Histopaque density gradient centrifugation and cryopreserved in liquid nitrogen vapor phase. Analytical flow cytometry was used to check the purity and quantity of each magnetically sorted T cell population. Each sorted fraction had its genomic DNA isolated and then quantified by UV absorbance on a Nanodrop 2000c.

This sample is part of a study of shared clonotypes between healthy human individuals (dated by TCRdb to the early 2020s). Concerning the study at large: A couple of women and three men aged 18 to 49 years were included in the cohort. For each donor, CD4 naive and CD4 memory were each run on three plates, CD8 naive on two plates, and CD8 memory on one plate. To estimate repertoire size and how much clonotype sharing occurs between individuals, the study deeply sequenced the blood TCR repertoires of 4 to 6 healthy adults. Libraries were prepared and TCR repertoires were sequenced by different laboratories using diverse techniques, in order to increase sequencing depth and limit assay-specific biases. Leukapheresis yielded between about 0.94 and 9 billion PBMCs per donor.

Findings and caveats that apply to the study as a whole: Estimated clonotype richness was generally larger for naive than for memory subsets. The genetic and exposure-history diversity represented was limited by the small number of donors. Rarefaction of sorted-subset datasets indicated incomplete sequencing despite the large sequencing depth. Higher generation probabilities were observed for clonotypes shared by all four sorted-subset donors than for non-shared clonotypes. Based on pairwise subsampling, the degree of clonotype sharing among donors was expected to be affected by sequencing depth. Sharing across several donors was observed for about 5% of naive CD4, about 4% of naive CD8, roughly 2.3% of memory CD4, and about 0.4% of memory CD8 clonotypes. Sampling was restricted to blood, and TCR repertoires in tissue are likely to differ from TCR repertoires in blood.

The rearrangement joined TRBV28 to TRBJ1-2; there is no confident call for the D gene. The receptor was derived from a man between 18 and 29 years old in good health. Some clones in this sample may be carry-over from other donors' samples. Sequencing was performed on naive CD4+ T cells from PBMCs. This specimen's cell subset or site label, per the study, means: CD45RA+ positively selected. CDR3 sequence: CASSPQLDYGYTF. The sequenced DNA is TGTGCCAGCAGTCCACAATTAGACTATGGCTACACCTTC.